Included here is one T cell receptor beta chain sequence, with context. Its matching antigen is unknown. These data belong to a study of identifying expanded T cells in peripheral blood. Study conclusions and caveats: Variance in clone template counts between approximately two-week samples significantly increased with total template count across all healthy donors.

Data came from immunoSEQ multiplex PCR; TCRdb stores just in-frame clones and leaves some out. The sample has some 65,000 clones; about 80% are singletons. V shed 1 base and J shed 1 base, with 10 bases lying between them. The CDR3 is made up of 15 amino acids. Germline-derived CDR1 and CDR2 are ENHRY and SYGVKD. During the collection period, no donor immune events like infections were recorded. The rearrangement uses TRBV10-3 and TRBJ1-1; possibly TRBD1 for D (6 bases). This clonotype originated in a person aged 18 to 70 in good health. Sequenced sample: blood. In DNA, the CDR3 is TGTGCCATCAGTGAGTTGGGACACAAGAACACTGAAGCTTTCTTT. It yields the protein CAISELGHKNTEAFF.